This TCR beta chain was recovered during a study of vaccination and CD4 T cells after COVID-19. This clonotype occurred a few times. Its antigen is still unknown. Germline V gives CDR1 MNHNS, CDR2 SASEGT. The CDR3 runs to 14 residues. Trimming cost V 7 bases and J 2 bases, with 11 bases left between them. Treatment indicated: approximately nine-day PBMC culture with coronavirus spike peptide pools or control peptides (ViraFEST assay). The Oncomine TCR Beta short-read assay sequenced DNA from cultured CD4+ T cells. In TCRdb, the PCR reads were re-called with MiXCR into one record per CDR3 protein. Of about 20,000 distinct CDR3 sequences listed, approximately 40% are singletons.

V is TRBV6-1 and J is TRBJ2-2, with D unclear. The sample consisted of CD4+ T cells from blood, cultured in vitro, taken after SARS-CoV-2 vaccination. The sequence was obtained from a human donor who had recovered from COVID-19. Written as DNA, the CDR3 is TGTGCCAGCAAACGAGGAATAAACACCGGGGAGCTGTTTTTT. This gives the protein CASKRGINTGELFF.